Following are 31 T cell receptor beta chains from one sample sequenced in a study of blood T cell repertoires in COVID-19. The repertoire was sequenced with immunoSEQ multiplex PCR; TCRdb's copy has only in-frame clones and lacks some. Altogether roughly 220,000 clones are present, about 85% being singletons, with the ten largest covering roughly a tenth. The sequencing input was peripheral blood. The receptors derive from a woman in her fifties or sixties with COVID-19, enrolled during active disease.

This clone was picked up a small number of times. The chain employs TRBV6-6 and TRBJ1-1, with unresolved D. V was shortened by 8 bases and J by 2 bases, with 6 bases between the two germline ends. From germline, CDR1 is MNHNY and CDR2 SVGAGI (reference sequence). The CDR3 is 11 residues long. CDR3 DNA sequence: TGTGCCAGCGGGAGAAACACTGAAGCTTTCTTT. As protein: CASGRNTEAFF.

This clone was seen a handful of times. This CDR3 reads CASRGLYNQPQHF. CDR3 in DNA: TGTGCCAGCAGAGGACTATACAATCAGCCCCAGCATTTT. The rearrangement uses TRBV27 and TRBJ1-5; D gene uncertain. The V gene's germline CDR1 is MNHEY and CDR2 SMNVEV (reference sequence). Trimming pared 6 bases from V and 3 bases from J, leaving 9 bases between. The CDR3 length is 13 residues.

This chain links TRBV12-5 with TRBJ1-1, with D possibly matching TRBD1 (5 bases). V lost 1 base and J 1 base, leaving 10 bases between the germline ends. From germline, CDR1 is LGHNT and CDR2 FRNRAP. CDR3 length: 15 amino acids. CDR3 nucleotides: TGTGCTAGTGGTTTGGATTTGGGGGGGAACACTGAAGCTTTCTTT. Protein sequence: CASGLDLGGNTEAFF. Combining the CDR3 with reference TRBV12-5 and TRBJ1-1 gives the whole variable domain DARVTQTPRHKVTEMGQEVTMRCQPILGHNTVFWYRQTMMQGLELLAYFRNRAPLDDSGMPKDRFSAEMPDATLATLKIQPSEPRDSAVYFCASGLDLGGNTEAFFGQGTRLTVV.

The chain employs TRBV3-1 (or the pseudogene TRBV3-2) and TRBJ2-1; D possibly corresponds to TRBD2 (5 bases). V was cut by 3 bases and J by 9 bases, with 15 bases left in between. Germline values: CDR1 LGHDT, CDR2 YNNKEL (reference sequence). The CDR3 covers 14 residues. The CDR3: CASSQEIASIEQFF. In nucleotides, the CDR3 is TGTGCCAGCAGCCAGGAGATCGCTAGCATTGAGCAGTTCTTC.

The CDR3 sequence: CASSYSRDRLGNEQFF. CDR3 DNA sequence: TGTGCCAGCAGTTACTCGAGGGACAGGCTGGGGAATGAGCAGTTCTTC. The rearrangement joins TRBV6-5 to TRBJ2-1; the match to TRBD1 covers 8 bases. V shed 0 bases, J shed 7 bases, and the junction held 8 bases outside the gene matches. CDR3 size: 16 residues. The V gene's germline CDR1 is MNHEY and CDR2 SVGAGI.

Here the CDR3 reads CASSLRRLSREAEAFF. The CDR3 DNA is TGTGCCAGCAGCTTGCGAAGGTTAAGCCGCGAGGCTGAAGCTTTCTTT. The chain recombines TRBV5-5 with TRBJ1-1; D not certain. This CDR3 is built from 16 residues. From germline, CDR1 is SGHKS and CDR2 YYEKEE (reference sequence). Trimming took off 1 base at V and 6 bases at J, with 19 bases between the two ends.

The rearrangement links TRBV6-5 to TRBJ2-3, with D possibly matching TRBD2 (5 bases). The length of the CDR3 is 14 residues. Germline V lookup: CDR1 MNHEY, CDR2 SVGAGI. Trimming removed 6 bases from V and 5 bases from J, with 15 bases in between. CDR3 in amino acids: CASSRTRAGDTQYF. CDR3 DNA: TGTGCCAGCAGCCGGACTCGGGCGGGAGATACGCAGTATTTT.

This chain uses TRBV19 with TRBJ1-1, with TRBD1 matching 11 bases. V was clipped by 3 bases and J by 5 bases; unmatched bases: 5. The CDR3 length is 15 residues. Germline CDR1 LNHDA, CDR2 SQIVND (reference sequence). In nucleotides, the CDR3 is TGTGCCAGTAGTATGGGGACAGGGGGTAGGACTGAAGCTTTCTTT. As protein: CASSMGTGGRTEAFF.

This chain uses TRBV9 with TRBJ1-1; D remains ambiguous. The germline V and J ends were trimmed by 4 bases and 6 bases, with 19 bases remaining between them. Germline CDR1 SGDLS, CDR2 YYNGEE. This CDR3 comprises 15 residues. CDR3 sequence: CASSLPRVGSPEAFF. The CDR3 nucleotides are TGTGCCAGCAGCCTACCCCGGGTCGGCAGCCCTGAAGCTTTCTTT.

V gene TRBV18 combines with J gene TRBJ2-1, with 9 bases identical to TRBD2. The CDR3 is 18 amino acids. CDR1 and CDR2 (germline): KGHSH, LQKENI. The trim removed 3 bases at V and 3 bases at J, leaving 12 bases unmatched. The CDR3 protein is CASSPRGGARIVYNEQFF. CDR3 DNA: TGTGCCAGCTCACCCCGCGGGGGGGCCAGGATTGTCTACAATGAGCAGTTCTTC.

V usage is TRBV28 and J usage is TRBJ1-2; D is ambiguous. The V end lost 2 bases, the J end lost 7 bases, and 8 bases lay between the germline ends. The CDR3 sequence is 12 residues long. Germline CDR1 reads MDHEN; CDR2 reads SYDVKM. In DNA, the CDR3 is TGTGCCAGCAGTTTAGAGCCGGGTGGCTACACCTTC. It translates to CASSLEPGGYTF.

The chain has TRBV10-1 and TRBJ2-2; 8 nucleotides line up with TRBD2. Per the germline V gene, CDR1 is WNHNN and CDR2 is SYGVQD (reference sequence). The J segment lost 7 bases and the V segment lost 3 bases, leaving 4 bases of the junction unmatched. CDR3 size: 14 residues. CDR3 bases: TGCGCCAGCAGTGACCGGGGGGGTGTCGGGGAGCTGTTTTTT. Translating gives CASSDRGGVGELFF.

The CDR3 bases are TGTGCCAGCAGCTTGGGTACTAGCGGGGGTAACACCGGGGAGCTGTTTTTT. Amino acids: CASSLGTSGGNTGELFF. This chain connects TRBV5-4 to TRBJ2-2; 11 positions match TRBD2. The CDR3 spans 17 residues. V gave up 0 bases and J gave up 2 bases; unmatched junction bases: 3. Germline V gene sequence: CDR1 SGHNT, CDR2 YYREEE (reference sequence).

The V call is TRBV6-6, the J call TRBJ2-7; 7 bases are shared with TRBD1. CDR3 length: 16 amino acids. Unmatched junction bases numbered 8, after V lost 2 bases and J lost 1 base. Germline V gene data show CDR1 as MNHNY and CDR2 as SVGAGI (reference sequence). CDR3: CASSYPTGIGSYEQYF. Here the CDR3 DNA reads TGTGCCAGCAGTTACCCGACAGGGATAGGATCCTACGAGCAGTACTTC.

The rearrangement uses TRBV19 and TRBJ1-1; D perhaps matches TRBD1 (6 bases). The V and J ends lost 5 bases and 4 bases respectively, with 14 bases between them. CDR1 and CDR2 (germline): LNHDA, SQIVND (reference sequence). The CDR3 has 14 residues. The CDR3 bases are TGTGCCAGTAGTGTCACAGGGTACGCCACTGAAGCTTTCTTT. This encodes CASSVTGYATEAFF.

The genes are TRBV2 and TRBJ1-1, with 8 bases identical to TRBD1. The V gene's germline CDR1 is SNHLY and CDR2 FYNNEI. With 6 bases clipped from V and 4 bases from J, the junction kept 10 bases outside the gene matches. This CDR3 region has 15 residues. The CDR3 DNA follows: TGTGCCAGCAGGGACCCCTCAGGGGGCTTCACTGAAGCTTTCTTT. This translates into CASRDPSGGFTEAFF.

The gene calls are TRBV5-1 and TRBJ1-6; 7 bases align to TRBD1. V was pared by 3 bases and J by 5 bases, with 8 bases of the junction left unmatched. Germline lookup yields CDR1 SGHRS and CDR2 YFSETQ. The CDR3 runs to 16 residues. Here the CDR3 reads CASSSSGQADNSPLHF. CDR3 DNA: TGCGCCAGCAGCTCGAGCGGACAGGCCGATAATTCACCCCTCCACTTT. The full variable domain, rest sourced from reference TRBV5-1 and TRBJ1-6, is KAGVTQTPRYLIKTRGQQVTLSCSPISGHRSVSWYQQTPGQGLQFLFEYFSETQRNKGNFPGRFSGRQFSNSRSEMNVSTLELGDSALYLCASSSSGQADNSPLHFGNGTRLTVT.

The rearrangement joins TRBV5-6 to TRBJ1-5; D is possibly TRBD1 (5 bases). Trimming cost V 0 bases and J 0 bases, with 7 bases left between them. Germline CDR1 SGHDT, CDR2 YYEEEE. This CDR3 contains 15 residues. For the CDR3, the DNA is TGTGCCAGCAGCTTGGACGGGGGTAGCAATCAGCCCCAGCATTTT. It yields the protein CASSLDGGSNQPQHF.

This chain connects TRBV11-2 to TRBJ2-5, with 8 bases matching TRBD2. Germline trimming cut 5 bases from V and 9 bases from J; bases unmatched to any gene: 8. The length of the CDR3 is 13 residues. Germline CDR1 reads SGHAT; CDR2 reads FQNNGV. In DNA, the CDR3 is TGTGCCAGCAGCAACGGGGGGGCAATGCCCCAGTACTTC. Its protein product is CASSNGGAMPQYF.

CDR3 nucleotide sequence: TGTGCCAGCAGTCCGGGGGGGCATCAAGCAACCGGGGAGCTGTTTTTT. Encoded protein: CASSPGGHQATGELFF. The chain has TRBV5-4 and TRBJ2-2; 8 nucleotides match TRBD2. This CDR3 contains 16 residues. V lost 5 bases to trimming and J lost 5 bases; unmatched junction nucleotides: 11. Per the germline V gene, CDR1 is SGHNT and CDR2 is YYREEE (reference sequence).

The chain combines TRBV19 with TRBJ2-2; the match to TRBD2 covers 7 bases. The CDR3 runs 17 residues. CDR1 and CDR2 (germline): LNHDA, SQIVND (reference sequence). V shed 2 bases, J shed 0 bases, and the junction held 6 bases outside the gene matches. The chain's CDR3 is CASSIQTSLTNTGELFF. The CDR3 nucleotides read TGTGCCAGTAGTATACAGACTAGCCTCACGAACACCGGGGAGCTGTTTTTT.

The chain combines TRBV25-1 with TRBJ2-7, with TRBD2 as a possible D gene (6 bases). Trimming took off 5 bases at V and 2 bases at J, with 19 bases between the two ends. Germline assignment: CDR1 MGHDK and CDR2 SYGVNS. The CDR3 runs 16 residues. CDR3 nucleotide sequence: TGTGCCAGCAGTCCTTCGGGGGTCTGTTGCCCCTACGAGCAGTACGTC. It translates to CASSPSGVCCPYEQYV.

V is TRBV12-2 and J is TRBJ1-2; the DNA was not compared with TRBD1, the D call given in the table. TRBV12-2 is an annotated pseudogene. The CDR3 contains 16 residues. The CDR3 bases are TGTGCAAGTCGCTCTACAGGGGGCGTCCTATCGTTCGGCTACACCTTC. Its protein product is CASRSTGGVLSFGYTF.

This sequence joins TRBV28 and TRBJ1-5, with TRBD1 identical over 10 bases. The V segment lost 4 bases and the J segment 4 bases; nucleotides outside the gene matches: 10. The germline V gene encodes CDR1 MDHEN and CDR2 SYDVKM. The CDR3 sequence is 17 residues long. CDR3 sequence (DNA): TGTGCCAGCAGTTCGACTCTGACAGGGGGCATTAATCAGCCCCAGCATTTT. This gives the protein CASSSTLTGGINQPQHF.

Many counts were recorded for this clone. Within the sample, other DNA sequences also encode this same CDR3. V gene TRBV15 combines with J gene TRBJ2-3; D might be TRBD2 (7 bases). CDR3 length equals 16 residues. The V gene's germline CDR1 is LNHNV and CDR2 YYDKDF (reference sequence). V was shortened by 1 base and J by 1 base, with 12 bases between the two germline ends. The CDR3 DNA follows: TGTGCCACCAGCAGAGTCGGCGGGGGCCGCACAGATACGCAGTATTTT. Amino acids: CATSRVGGGRTDTQYF.

The chain combines TRBV19 with TRBJ1-1; 9 nucleotides match TRBD1. CDR3 length: 14 residues. In germline, CDR1 is LNHDA, CDR2 SQIVND (reference sequence). V was pared by 6 bases and J by 9 bases, with 11 bases of the junction left unmatched. The CDR3 is CASSPPGTGKKAFF. CDR3 bases: TGTGCCAGTAGCCCCCCAGGGACAGGGAAGAAAGCTTTCTTT. The full variable domain, completed using reference TRBV19 and TRBJ1-1, is DGGITQSPKYLFRKEGQNVTLSCEQNLNHDAMYWYRQDPGQGLRLIYYSQIVNDFQKGDIAEGYSVSREKKESFPLTVTSAQKNPTAFYLCASSPPGTGKKAFFGQGTRLTVV.

The CDR3 DNA follows: TGTGCCAGCAGTTTTTCGACAGGGCAAGGCTACGAGCAGTACTTC. Amino acid sequence: CASSFSTGQGYEQYF. V gene TRBV27 combines with J gene TRBJ2-7; 7 nucleotides agree with TRBD1. This CDR3 region has 15 residues. CDR1 MNHEY and CDR2 SMNVEV come from the germline V gene (reference sequence). V lost 3 bases, J lost 3 bases, and 8 bases stayed unmatched.

This clone was counted between two and nine times. The chain carries TRBV19 and TRBJ1-5; 8 positions match TRBD1. Germline V lookup: CDR1 LNHDA, CDR2 SQIVND (reference sequence). This CDR3 is built from 12 residues. Here the CDR3 DNA reads TGTGGGACAGGGCTTAGCAATCAGCCCCAGCATTTT. The encoded protein is CGTGLSNQPQHF.

The rearrangement joins TRBV5-1 to TRBJ2-3; 11 bases map to TRBD2. V dropped 6 bases and J dropped 6; count of bases not matched to a gene: 3. The length of the CDR3 is 13 residues. Germline V gene sequence: CDR1 SGHRS, CDR2 YFSETQ. The CDR3 protein is CASTSGGTDTQYF. DNA for the CDR3: TGCGCCAGCACTAGCGGGGGGACCGATACGCAGTATTTT.

The chain employs TRBV5-1 and TRBJ2-3; the match to TRBD2 covers 12 bases. CDR1 is SGHRS and CDR2 is YFSETQ in the germline V gene. V lost 3 bases to trimming and J lost 3 bases; unmatched junction nucleotides: 5. The CDR3 runs to 16 residues. The CDR3 spells CASSSWTSGNTDTQYF. The CDR3, as DNA: TGCGCCAGCAGCTCCTGGACTAGCGGGAATACAGATACGCAGTATTTT. Filled out from reference TRBV5-1 and TRBJ2-3, the complete variable domain reads KAGVTQTPRYLIKTRGQQVTLSCSPISGHRSVSWYQQTPGQGLQFLFEYFSETQRNKGNFPGRFSGRQFSNSRSEMNVSTLELGDSALYLCASSSWTSGNTDTQYFGPGTRLTVL.

The chain carries TRBV29-1 and TRBJ2-7, with a tentative D call TRBD2 (5 bases). With 4 bases removed from V and 9 bases from J, the gap between germline ends came to 13 bases. CDR1 and CDR2 from the germline V gene are SQVTM and ANQGSEA. The length of the CDR3 is 11 residues. The CDR3 nucleotides are TGCAGCGTTGGCACCGGGGTGGGGCAGTACGTC. Protein product: CSVGTGVGQYV.